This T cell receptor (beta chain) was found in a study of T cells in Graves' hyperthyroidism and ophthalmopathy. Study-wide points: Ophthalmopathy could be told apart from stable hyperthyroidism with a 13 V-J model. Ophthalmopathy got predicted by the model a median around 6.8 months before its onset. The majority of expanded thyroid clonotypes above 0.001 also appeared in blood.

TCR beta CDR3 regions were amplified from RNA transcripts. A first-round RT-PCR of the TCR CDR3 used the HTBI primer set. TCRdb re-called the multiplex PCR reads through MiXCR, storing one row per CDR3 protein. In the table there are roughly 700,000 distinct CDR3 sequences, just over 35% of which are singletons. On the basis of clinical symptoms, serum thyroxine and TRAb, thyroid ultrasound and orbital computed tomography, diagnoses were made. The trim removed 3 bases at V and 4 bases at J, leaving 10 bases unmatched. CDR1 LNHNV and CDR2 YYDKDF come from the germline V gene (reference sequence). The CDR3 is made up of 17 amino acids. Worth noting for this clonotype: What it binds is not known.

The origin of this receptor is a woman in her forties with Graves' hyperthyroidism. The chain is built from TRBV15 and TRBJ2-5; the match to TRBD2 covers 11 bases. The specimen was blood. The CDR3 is CATSSNLAGGVPETQYF. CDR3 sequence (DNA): TGTGCCACCAGCAGTAACCTAGCGGGAGGAGTACCAGAGACCCAGTACTTC.